Given below is one T cell receptor (beta chain) in context. Original handling: Cell counts per sample came from amplifying reference gene primers. TCRdb keeps only in-frame clones here, not all; method: immunoSEQ multiplex PCR. The DNA gave D and trimming, while V, J and clone size come from that table. Of 55,000 to 80,000 clones detected, 88% appear once; the ten largest clones hold around 2%. This specimen comes from a study of blood T cell repertoires in COVID-19. Overall study context: Samples representing acute and convalescent COVID-19 were sourced from the United States, Italy and Spain. The cDNA or gDNA used as material had been derived from T cells, B-cell-depleted T cells, or PBMCs.

Trimming stripped 6 bases from V and 8 bases from J, with 25 bases between. The CDR3 loop spans 16 amino acids. Germline CDR1 is MDHEN and CDR2 is SYDVKM. This sequence originates from a human donor in a cohort sampled during active COVID-19. This rearrangement joins TRBV28 to TRBJ1-2; tentative D call: TRBD1 (6 bases). The sample consisted of peripheral blood. In DNA form, the CDR3 reads TGTGCCAGCAGCCCCCCCAGGACAGCCAACTTCGACGGCTACACCTTC. It translates to CASSPPRTANFDGYTF.